These 21 T cell receptor beta chains originate from one sample sequenced in a study of OX40 agonist ivuxolimab in advanced cancers. The assay was immunoSEQ multiplex PCR, and TCRdb's table has in-frame clones only and misses some. The sample has some 100,000 clones, around 89% seen once. Here the sequenced sample was CD4+ or CD8+ T cells sorted from blood, taken in a trial of the OX40 agonist ivuxolimab. The source of these receptors is an adult with an advanced solid tumor such as melanoma, head and neck, liver or kidney cancer.

The chain uses TRBV11-2 and TRBJ1-3, with unresolved D. V was trimmed by 7 bases and J by 3 bases, leaving 16 bases between them. The CDR3 has 15 residues. Germline lookup yields CDR1 SGHAT and CDR2 FQNNGV. CDR3 bases: TGTGCCAGCAATGATCGTCATGGGTATGGAAACACCATATATTTT. Translated: CASNDRHGYGNTIYF.

The chain recombines TRBV5-1 with TRBJ2-3, with TRBD2 matching over 7 bases. The CDR3 has 17 amino acids. The V gene's germline CDR1 is SGHRS and CDR2 YFSETQ. J was trimmed by 5 bases and V by 0 bases; bases with no gene match: 12. The CDR3: CASSLAGGGRAQDTQYF. The CDR3, as DNA: TGCGCCAGCAGCTTGGCCGGAGGTGGGAGGGCCCAAGATACGCAGTATTTT. The full variable domain, completed using reference TRBV5-1 and TRBJ2-3, is KAGVTQTPRYLIKTRGQQVTLSCSPISGHRSVSWYQQTPGQGLQFLFEYFSETQRNKGNFPGRFSGRQFSNSRSEMNVSTLELGDSALYLCASSLAGGGRAQDTQYFGPGTRLTVL.

The chain carries TRBV5-1 and TRBJ1-6, with D unresolved. The CDR3 has 12 amino acids. The ends were cut back, 1 base at V and 6 bases at J, with 2 bases in the middle. The V gene's germline CDR1 is SGHRS and CDR2 YFSETQ. The CDR3 region is CASSLPNSPLHF. The CDR3 nucleotides are TGCGCCAGCAGCTTGCCTAATTCACCCCTCCACTTT.

The rearrangement uses TRBV28 and TRBJ2-7, with D perhaps matching TRBD1 or TRBD2 (6 bases each). V shed 5 bases and J shed 7 bases, with 18 bases lying between them. Germline lookup yields CDR1 MDHEN and CDR2 SYDVKM. CDR3 size: 14 residues. This chain's CDR3 is CASSRDWGPGEQYF. The CDR3 nucleotides are TGTGCCAGCAGTCGGGACTGGGGGCCAGGAGAGCAGTACTTC.

V is TRBV14 and J is TRBJ1-1; D call uncertain. Trimming removed 0 bases from V and 4 bases from J, with 9 bases in between. This CDR3 contains 14 residues. Germline assignment: CDR1 SGHDN and CDR2 FVKESK. The CDR3 region is CASSQDLSVTEAFF. For the CDR3, the DNA is TGTGCCAGCAGCCAAGATTTGAGTGTCACTGAAGCTTTCTTT.

V and J are TRBV5-1 and TRBJ2-1; possible D gene TRBD2, 6 bases. V lost 2 bases and J lost 5, with 11 bases in between. The V gene's germline CDR1 is SGHRS and CDR2 YFSETQ. The CDR3 runs to 14 residues. CDR3 amino acids: CASSLGTGNNEQFF. Written as DNA, the CDR3 is TGCGCCAGCAGCTTAGGGACTGGGAACAATGAGCAGTTCTTC.

The V and J genes are TRBV29-1 and TRBJ1-1; 10 bases match TRBD1. Per germline, CDR1 SQVTM and CDR2 ANQGSEA. With V trimmed by 4 bases and J by 5 bases, 10 bases remained unmatched. This CDR3 spans 15 amino acids. The CDR3 DNA is TGCAGCGTTGTTAAGGGACAGGGGATAGGTACTGAAGCTTTCTTT. Translating it yields CSVVKGQGIGTEAFF.

The CDR3 here is CASSLVTGAGGYTF. In DNA, the CDR3 is TGTGCCAGCAGCTTAGTAACGGGGGCAGGCGGCTACACCTTC. The V and J genes are TRBV7-6 and TRBJ1-2; a possible D gene is TRBD1 (6 bases). The CDR3 has 14 residues. V lost 1 base and J lost 8, with 14 bases in between. Germline assignment: CDR1 SGHVS and CDR2 FNYEAQ. The full variable domain, rest sourced from reference TRBV7-6 and TRBJ1-2, is GAGVSQSPRYKVTKRGQDVALRCDPISGHVSLYWYRQALGQGPEFLTYFNYEAQQDKSGLPNDRFSAERPEGSISTLTIQRTEQRDSAMYRCASSLVTGAGGYTFGSGTRLTVV.

V usage is TRBV2 and J usage is TRBJ2-1, with D perhaps matching TRBD2 (5 bases). Germline CDR1 and CDR2: SNHLY and FYNNEI. Trimming left V 6 bases short and J 0 bases short, with 18 bases between. The CDR3 contains 17 residues. The CDR3 is CASRRLGGQSSYNEQFF. As DNA, the CDR3 is TGTGCCAGCAGGAGGCTTGGCGGGCAGAGCTCCTACAATGAGCAGTTCTTC. Full variable domain (remainder filled in from reference TRBV2 and TRBJ2-1): EPEVTQTPSHQVTQMGQEVILRCVPISNHLYFYWYRQILGQKVEFLVSFYNNEISEKSEIFDDQFSVERPDGSNFTLKIRSTKLEDSAMYFCASRRLGGQSSYNEQFFGPGTRLTVL.

The chain carries TRBV5-4 and TRBJ2-5; 8 nucleotides agree with TRBD2. Per germline, CDR1 SGHNT and CDR2 YYREEE (reference sequence). The CDR3 is 16 amino acids. Trimming at V came to 4 bases and at J to 5 bases, leaving 13 bases not matched to a gene. The CDR3 loop reads CASSTGVGLAVETQYF. The CDR3 coding sequence is TGTGCCAGCAGCACCGGGGTCGGACTAGCTGTTGAGACCCAGTACTTC.

V usage is TRBV6-1 and J usage is TRBJ2-1; TRBD2 aligns across 7 bases. V lost 3 bases, J lost 10 bases, and 6 bases stayed unmatched. This CDR3 region has 13 residues. Looked up from germline, CDR1 is MNHNS and CDR2 is SASEGT. CDR3 coding DNA: TGTGCCAGCAGTGACTCTCGCGGGGGAGAGCAGTTCTTC. It codes for CASSDSRGGEQFF.

This chain links TRBV10-1 with TRBJ2-1; D may be TRBD2 (6 bases). The CDR3 has 12 residues. Deletions cut 0 bases from V and 11 bases from J, with 8 bases between. CDR1 WNHNN and CDR2 SYGVQD come from the germline V gene (reference sequence). CDR3 protein: CASSESSGQQFF. In DNA form, the CDR3 reads TGCGCCAGCAGTGAGTCTAGCGGACAGCAGTTCTTC.

This chain's CDR3 is CASSFLAGVVNEQFF. The CDR3 DNA follows: TGCGCCAGCAGCTTCCTAGCGGGAGTGGTGAATGAGCAGTTCTTC. This rearrangement joins TRBV5-1 to TRBJ2-1; 10 nucleotides align to TRBD2. V lost 2 bases to trimming and J lost 7 bases; unmatched junction nucleotides: 6. The CDR3 consists of 15 residues. Germline V CDR1 and CDR2: SGHRS, YFSETQ. Variable domain in full (rest from reference TRBV5-1 and TRBJ2-1): KAGVTQTPRYLIKTRGQQVTLSCSPISGHRSVSWYQQTPGQGLQFLFEYFSETQRNKGNFPGRFSGRQFSNSRSEMNVSTLELGDSALYLCASSFLAGVVNEQFFGPGTRLTVL.

With respect to this clone: Compared with germline, one end of the junction differs, possibly owing to a read error. J is TRBJ1-2 and V is TRBV30; no clear D. Germline V gene sequence: CDR1 GTSNPN, CDR2 SVGIG (reference sequence). The CDR3 consists of 13 residues. The CDR3 DNA sequence: TGTGCCTGGAGTGCCCAACTTAACTATGGCCACACCTTC. Residues: CAWSAQLNYGHTF.

For the CDR3, the DNA is TGTGCCAGCAGTGAAGGCACAGGGAGTTATCAGCCCCAGCATTTT. Protein: CASSEGTGSYQPQHF. This rearrangement joins TRBV6-1 to TRBJ1-5; perhaps TRBD1 as D (6 bases). Germline loops: CDR1 MNHNS, CDR2 SASEGT. The CDR3 loop spans 15 amino acids. V was cut by 1 base and J by 5 bases, with 12 bases left in between.

A few counts support this clone. The gene calls are TRBV19 and TRBJ1-5; D is unclear. There are 15 residues in the CDR3. V lost 3 bases and J lost 3, with 12 bases in between. Looked up from germline, CDR1 is LNHDA and CDR2 is SQIVND (reference sequence). CDR3 sequence (DNA): TGTGCCAGTAGTATGCAGACGGTTTTCAATCAGCCCCAGCATTTT. Residues: CASSMQTVFNQPQHF.

The rearrangement uses TRBV6-6 and TRBJ1-1; D is unresolved. The CDR3 is 12 residues long. The V gene lost 9 bases and the J gene lost 2 bases, with 10 bases spanning the gap. Germline V CDR1 and CDR2: MNHNY, SVGAGI (reference sequence). The chain's CDR3 is CASRTANTEAFF. The CDR3 DNA sequence: TGTGCCAGTAGAACTGCCAACACTGAAGCTTTCTTT.

The chain recombines TRBV18 with TRBJ2-1, with a tentative D call TRBD2 (6 bases). The V gene lost 2 bases and the J gene lost 4 bases, with 21 bases spanning the gap. Germline-derived CDR1 and CDR2 are KGHSH and LQKENI. CDR3 length: 18 amino acids. The CDR3 sequence: CASSPSAGQAKRYNEQFF. CDR3 nucleotides: TGTGCCAGCTCACCATCGGCGGGGCAGGCGAAGCGTTACAATGAGCAGTTCTTC.

This chain uses TRBV10-3 with TRBJ1-3; possible D gene TRBD1, 6 bases. This CDR3 is 16 amino acids long. Between the trimmed V and J ends, which lost 6 bases and 0 bases, there was a span of 15 bases. Germline CDR1 ENHRY, CDR2 SYGVKD. CDR3 coding DNA: TGTGCCATCAGCGATTCCGGGACAAGCTCTGGAAACACCATATATTTT. As protein: CAISDSGTSSGNTIYF.

The chain employs TRBV2 and TRBJ2-3; 8 bases match TRBD1. The V and J ends lost 5 bases and 1 base, in that order; junction bases with no gene match: 11. The CDR3 runs to 17 residues. Germline values: CDR1 SNHLY, CDR2 FYNNEI. The CDR3 sequence: CASSRDRTPTGTDTQYF. As DNA, the CDR3 is TGTGCCAGCAGTCGGGACAGGACGCCGACCGGCACAGATACGCAGTATTTT.

J is TRBJ1-5 and V is TRBV28; 7 bases line up with TRBD1. The germline CDR1 and CDR2 sequences are MDHEN and SYDVKM. The junction had 12 bases not matched to a gene; V was cut back by 9 bases and J by 4 bases. The CDR3 is 15 amino acids. CDR3 in amino acids: CASGENRGPNQPQHF. DNA of the CDR3: TGTGCCAGTGGTGAGAACAGGGGCCCTAATCAGCCCCAGCATTTT. The variable domain in full, with the rest retrieved from reference TRBV28 and TRBJ1-5, is DVKVTQSSRYLVKRTGEKVFLECVQDMDHENMFWYRQDPGLGLRLIYFSYDVKMKEKGDIPEGYSVSREKKERFSLILESASTNQTSMYLCASGENRGPNQPQHFGDGTRLSIL.